This is a list of T cell receptor beta chains from one sample in a study of T cell responses to AZD1222 COVID-19 vaccine. Using immunoSEQ multiplex PCR, the repertoire was profiled, and TCRdb retains in-frame clones only, with some absent. The sample holds 83,000 or so clones, roughly 90% seen once. This specimen consisted of peripheral blood, obtained on day 0 of MenACWY control vaccination. The source of these receptors is an adult in good health. CDR3s include the opening cysteine and the closing phenylalanine or tryptophan. A row's size may be missing; if present it is once, few, many or a size class.

CDR3aa: CASSLAGGSGYTF
v_gene: TRBV5-4
j_gene: TRBJ1-2
len: 13
abundance: .

CDR3aa: CASSYSGGLNIQYF
v_gene: TRBV6-2/TRBV6-3
j_gene: TRBJ2-4
len: 14
abundance: .

CDR3aa: CSVEVGVEQYF
v_gene: TRBV29-1
j_gene: TRBJ2-7
len: 11
abundance: .

CDR3aa: CASSLFPSHKTTPNTEAFF
v_gene: TRBV7-9
j_gene: TRBJ1-1
len: 19
abundance: once

CDR3aa: CASTDSAVGTEAFF
v_gene: TRBV6-5
j_gene: TRBJ1-1
len: 14
abundance: .

CDR3aa: CASSPLSGTYYNEQFF
v_gene: TRBV19
j_gene: TRBJ2-1
len: 16
abundance: .

CDR3aa: CASSMNPGPFFPKKLFF
v_gene: TRBV19
j_gene: TRBJ1-4
len: 17
abundance: .

CDR3aa: CASRARSNEKLFF
v_gene: TRBV2
j_gene: TRBJ1-4
len: 13
abundance: .

CDR3aa: CASSAQGADTIYF
v_gene: TRBV5-8
j_gene: TRBJ1-3
len: 13
abundance: .

CDR3aa: CASSPSLQGYGYTF
v_gene: TRBV5-6
j_gene: TRBJ1-2
len: 14
abundance: few

CDR3aa: CASSRGETQYF
v_gene: TRBV2
j_gene: TRBJ2-5
len: 11
abundance: .

CDR3aa: CASSLAARVGETQYF
v_gene: TRBV7-2
j_gene: TRBJ2-5
len: 15
abundance: .

CDR3aa: CASSLALGTSGRETQYF
v_gene: TRBV7-9
j_gene: TRBJ2-5
len: 17
abundance: .

CDR3aa: CASSPGLYLRVVGGNTIYF
v_gene: TRBV18
j_gene: TRBJ1-3
len: 19
abundance: .

CDR3aa: CASSQSGRGSYNEQFF
v_gene: TRBV3-1/TRBV3-2
j_gene: TRBJ2-1
len: 16
abundance: few

CDR3aa: CASAPNGSGGRGHDGYTF
v_gene: TRBV19
j_gene: TRBJ1-2
len: 18
abundance: .

CDR3aa: CASSFTFGTGGEAFF
v_gene: TRBV27
j_gene: TRBJ1-1
len: 15
abundance: .

CDR3aa: CSVVGGGIHEQYF
v_gene: TRBV29-1
j_gene: TRBJ2-7
len: 13
abundance: .

CDR3aa: CASSPRQGRIGLVGTIYF
v_gene: TRBV4-1
j_gene: TRBJ1-3
len: 18
abundance: .

CDR3aa: CATSGSEYNQPQHF
v_gene: TRBV24-1
j_gene: TRBJ1-5
len: 14
abundance: .

CDR3aa: CASSLRLAENNEQFF
v_gene: TRBV7-2
j_gene: TRBJ2-1
len: 15
abundance: .

CDR3aa: CASSGRDRPYEQYF
v_gene: TRBV2
j_gene: TRBJ2-7
len: 14
abundance: .

CDR3aa: CASRRSSVQETQYF
v_gene: TRBV5-1
j_gene: TRBJ2-5
len: 14
abundance: .

CDR3aa: CASSETTGGGTGELFF
v_gene: TRBV18
j_gene: TRBJ2-2
len: 16
abundance: once

CDR3aa: CASSPPRDFSYEQYF
v_gene: TRBV7-9
j_gene: TRBJ2-7
len: 15
abundance: .

CDR3aa: CASSLAIGGVSSYEQYF
v_gene: TRBV5-6
j_gene: TRBJ2-7
len: 17
abundance: few

CDR3aa: CASRKGAFGNQPQHF
v_gene: TRBV28
j_gene: TRBJ1-5
len: 15
abundance: .

CDR3aa: CASSLAAGGNQPQHF
v_gene: TRBV7-9
j_gene: TRBJ1-5
len: 15
abundance: .

CDR3aa: CASSPLAGSPDTQYF
v_gene: TRBV18
j_gene: TRBJ2-3
len: 15
abundance: .

CDR3aa: CASSGERARDEQFF
v_gene: TRBV18
j_gene: TRBJ2-1
len: 14
abundance: .

CDR3aa: CASSLSLGGNQPQHF
v_gene: TRBV28
j_gene: TRBJ1-5
len: 15
abundance: .

CDR3aa: CAWASTPGAFAAFF
v_gene: TRBV30
j_gene: TRBJ1-1
len: 14
abundance: .

CDR3aa: CAWRGFNTIYF
v_gene: TRBV30
j_gene: TRBJ1-3
len: 11
abundance: .

CDR3aa: CASRSAGGPYEQYF
v_gene: TRBV5-4
j_gene: TRBJ2-7
len: 14
abundance: .

CDR3aa: CASSLVGDPYEQYF
v_gene: TRBV7-9
j_gene: TRBJ2-7
len: 14
abundance: .

CDR3aa: CASSESTGGPDTQYF
v_gene: TRBV10-1
j_gene: TRBJ2-3
len: 15
abundance: .

CDR3aa: CASSQGDRGLRGTIYF
v_gene: TRBV4-3
j_gene: TRBJ1-3
len: 16
abundance: .

CDR3aa: CASGAGPETQYF
v_gene: TRBV27
j_gene: TRBJ2-5
len: 12
abundance: .

CDR3aa: CASSPWEVGYYHEQYF
v_gene: TRBV18
j_gene: TRBJ2-7
len: 16
abundance: .

CDR3aa: CASSPPPGDEQYF
v_gene: TRBV18
j_gene: TRBJ2-7
len: 13
abundance: .